These T cell receptor beta chains were read from a single sample in a study of immune cell composition in non-small cell lung cancer. TCRdb's copy holds only in-frame clones and misses some; the assay was immunoSEQ multiplex PCR. In the table there are some 3,600 clones, over 65% of which are singletons. The sample comprised lung tumor tissue. The receptors here all came from a human donor with non-small cell lung cancer. Each CDR3 is given with its conserved first and last residue. A D gene is named only where the DNA matches it firmly. A row's size may be missing; if present it is once, few, many or a size class.

J	size	D	V	CDR3	DNA
TRBJ2-1	-	-	TRBV4-3	CASSGTEQFF	TGCGCCAGCAGCGGCACGGAGCAGTTCTTC
TRBJ1-4	-	-	TRBV11-1	CASSSSYEKLFF	TGTGCCAGCAGCTCCTCTTATGAAAAACTGTTTTTT
TRBJ2-5	-	-	TRBV19	CASSMSVGAGETQYF	TGTGCCAGTAGTATGTCAGTGGGCGCAGGGGAGACCCAGTACTTC
TRBJ2-7	-	-	TRBV4-3	CASSQDKGAFYEQYF	TGCGCCAGCAGCCAAGATAAAGGGGCATTCTACGAGCAGTACTTC
TRBJ2-7	-	TRBD1	TRBV7-2	CASSSYPGQGVNSEQYF	TGTGCCAGCAGCTCTTATCCGGGACAGGGGGTGAATAGCGAGCAGTACTTC
TRBJ1-1	-	-	TRBV11-2	CASRAFRGVGDTEAFF	TGTGCCAGCAGAGCCTTCAGGGGCGTAGGGGACACTGAAGCTTTCTTT
TRBJ2-5	-	-	TRBV19	CASSMGTYQETQYF	TGTGCCAGTAGTATGGGCACGTACCAAGAGACCCAGTACTTC
TRBJ1-2	-	-	TRBV9	CASSVGAGYGYTF	TGTGCCAGCAGCGTAGGGGCTGGCTATGGCTACACCTTC
TRBJ2-4	-	-	TRBV7-3	CASSLTVDQNIQYF	TGTGCCAGCAGCTTAACGGTGGATCAAAACATTCAGTACTTC
TRBJ1-5	-	-	TRBV30	CAWGGRVNGNQPQHF	TGTGCCTGGGGGGGCCGAGTCAACGGCAATCAGCCCCAGCATTTT
TRBJ1-1	-	-	TRBV6-5	CASSTGSVNTEAFF	TGTGCCAGCAGTACAGGGTCCGTGAACACTGAAGCTTTCTTT
TRBJ2-4	-	-	TRBV19	CASSIGEDKNIQYF	TGTGCCAGTAGTATCGGGGAGGACAAAAACATTCAGTACTTC
TRBJ2-3	-	-	TRBV7-2	CASSFPSTDTQYF	TGTGCCAGCAGCTTTCCCTCCACAGATACGCAGTATTTT
TRBJ1-2	-	TRBD1	TRBV29-1	CSVEGTGTYGYTF	TGCAGCGTTGAAGGGACAGGGACCTATGGCTACACCTTC
TRBJ1-1	once	TRBD1	TRBV6-5	CASTQDRGGGTEAFF	TGTGCCAGCACCCAAGACAGGGGCGGGGGAACTGAAGCTTTCTTT
TRBJ2-7	-	-	TRBV15	CATSPQGGEQYF	TGTGCCACCAGCCCACAGGGTGGCGAGCAGTACTTC
TRBJ2-7	-	TRBD2	TRBV4-2	CASSQNLAGDSEQYF	TGTGCCAGCAGCCAAAACCTAGCGGGGGACAGCGAGCAGTACTTC
TRBJ1-1	-	-	TRBV5-1	CASSREPATLNTEAFF	TGCGCCAGCAGCCGCGAGCCCGCGACCTTGAACACTGAAGCTTTCTTT
TRBJ2-1	-	-	TRBV9	CASSPASRYNEQFF	TGTGCCAGCAGCCCAGCTAGTAGATACAATGAGCAGTTCTTC